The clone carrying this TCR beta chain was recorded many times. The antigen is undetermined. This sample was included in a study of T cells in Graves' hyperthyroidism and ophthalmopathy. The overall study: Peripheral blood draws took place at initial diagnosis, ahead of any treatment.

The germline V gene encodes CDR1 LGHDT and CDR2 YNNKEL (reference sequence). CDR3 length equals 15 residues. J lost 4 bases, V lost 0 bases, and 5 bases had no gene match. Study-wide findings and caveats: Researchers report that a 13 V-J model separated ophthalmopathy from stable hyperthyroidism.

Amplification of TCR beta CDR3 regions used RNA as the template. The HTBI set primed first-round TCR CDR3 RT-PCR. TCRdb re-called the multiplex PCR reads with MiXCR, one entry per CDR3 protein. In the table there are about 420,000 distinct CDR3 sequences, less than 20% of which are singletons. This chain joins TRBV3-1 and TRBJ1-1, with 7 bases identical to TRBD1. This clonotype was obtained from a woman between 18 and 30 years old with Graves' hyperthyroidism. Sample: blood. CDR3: CASSQDRDRGTEAFF. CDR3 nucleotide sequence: TGTGCCAGCAGCCAAGACCGGGACAGAGGCACTGAAGCTTTCTTT.